Described below is a single T cell receptor beta chain sequence and its context. These data belong to a study of identical twins. TCRdb re-derived calls from the 5' RACE reads in MiXCR, one entry per CDR3 protein. The sample contains roughly 500,000 distinct CDR3 sequences, 22% of which appear only once. This CDR3 has 17 residues. Trimming cost V 2 bases and J 6 bases; bases outside gene matches: 15. CDR1 is MNHEY, CDR2 SVGAGI, per germline. These records were also assigned to another study, of T cells expressing NK-cell markers. This second study notes: NKG2C+ dominant clonotypes from over five donors made up about 1.0-8% of CD8+ T cells.

The receptor was isolated from a woman under 30 in good health. This chain connects TRBV6-5 to TRBJ2-7; TRBD2 matches at 8 bases. The sequencing sample was made of CD4+ T cells sorted from blood. CDR3 bases: TGTGCCAGCAGTTACCGTGCTAGCGGGCTTCTAGGTAGCGAGCAGTACTTC. This encodes CASSYRASGLLGSEQYF.